The 4 T cell receptor beta chains reported below all come from one sample, sequenced in a study of blood T cell repertoires in COVID-19. Sequencing was performed with immunoSEQ multiplex PCR; in TCRdb, only in-frame clones are kept and a portion is missing. The profile shows some 150,000 clones, over 75% of them singletons. The sequenced material came from peripheral blood. The receptors here all came from a woman aged 40 to 50 with acute or convalescent COVID-19.

The chain is built from TRBV7-9 and TRBJ2-5, with D possibly TRBD1 on 5 matching bases. Germline CDR1 reads SEHNR; CDR2 reads FQNEAQ (reference sequence). Between the trimmed V and J ends, which lost 3 bases and 5 bases, there was a span of 10 bases. CDR3 size: 13 residues. The CDR3 protein is CASSFRDGETQYF. DNA for the CDR3: TGTGCCAGCAGCTTCAGGGATGGGGAGACCCAGTACTTC.

This chain joins TRBV7-6 and TRBJ2-1, with D possibly matching TRBD2 (5 bases). The germline CDR1 and CDR2 sequences are SGHVS and FNYEAQ. CDR3 size: 15 residues. Trimming removed 7 bases from V and 4 bases from J, with 17 bases in between. The CDR3 region has the DNA TGTGCCAGCAACCGGGGAGAGGCCCCTTACAATGAGCAGTTCTTC. This translates into CASNRGEAPYNEQFF.

V is TRBV14 and J is TRBJ2-3, with 8 bases matching TRBD1. The CDR3 runs 16 residues. Germline assignment: CDR1 SGHDN and CDR2 FVKESK. The V segment lost 0 bases and the J segment 2 bases; nucleotides outside the gene matches: 4. The CDR3 protein is CASSQDRQGATDTQYF. The CDR3, as DNA: TGTGCCAGCAGCCAAGATAGGCAGGGGGCCACAGATACGCAGTATTTT.

V gene TRBV6-5 combines with J gene TRBJ1-1, with TRBD1 matching 8 bases. With V trimmed by 2 bases and J by 4 bases, 9 bases remained unmatched. The germline V gene has CDR1 MNHEY and CDR2 SVGAGI. The CDR3 is made up of 16 amino acids. The CDR3 nucleotides are TGTGCCAGCAGTTACCCCAGGACAGGGTGGGGCACTGAAGCTTTCTTT. Its protein product is CASSYPRTGWGTEAFF.